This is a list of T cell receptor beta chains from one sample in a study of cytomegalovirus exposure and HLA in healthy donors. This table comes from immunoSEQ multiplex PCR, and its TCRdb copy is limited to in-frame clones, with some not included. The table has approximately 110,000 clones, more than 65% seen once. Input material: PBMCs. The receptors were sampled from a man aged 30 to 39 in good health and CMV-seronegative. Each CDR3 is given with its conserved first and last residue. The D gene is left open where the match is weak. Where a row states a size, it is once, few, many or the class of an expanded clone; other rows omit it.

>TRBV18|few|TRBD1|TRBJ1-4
CASSPLRDSFNEKLFF
TGTGCCAGCTCACCTCTCCGGGACAGCTTTAATGAAAAACTGTTTTTT
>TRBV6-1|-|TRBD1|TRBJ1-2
CASSGLRGDYGYTF
TGTGCCAGCAGCGGCCTCAGGGGGGACTATGGCTACACCTTC
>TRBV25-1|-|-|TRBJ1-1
CASSEYRGTEAFF
TGTGCCAGCAGTGAATATCGGGGGACTGAAGCTTTCTTT
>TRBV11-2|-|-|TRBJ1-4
CASTEQGTNEKLFF
TGTGCCAGCACCGAGCAGGGGACTAATGAAAAACTGTTTTTT
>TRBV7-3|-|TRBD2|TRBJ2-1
CASSYSAGWGNEQFF
TGTGCCAGCAGCTACTCAGCGGGATGGGGCAATGAGCAGTTCTTC
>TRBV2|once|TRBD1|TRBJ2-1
CASSGRQGELFF
TGTGCCAGCAGTGGCCGACAGGGGGAACTATTCTTC
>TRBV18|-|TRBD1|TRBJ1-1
CASSPRTGDTEAFF
TGTGCCAGCTCCCCCAGGACAGGGGACACTGAAGCTTTCTTT
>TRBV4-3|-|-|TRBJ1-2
CASSQEPGSYGYTF
TGCGCCAGCAGCCAAGAGCCGGGGAGCTATGGCTACACCTTC
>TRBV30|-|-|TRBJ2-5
CAWSVRGRGRETQYF
TGTGCCTGGAGTGTTAGAGGCAGGGGACGAGAGACCCAGTACTTC
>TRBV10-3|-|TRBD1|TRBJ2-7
CAISATGQSYEQYF
TGTGCCATCAGTGCGACAGGGCAATCTTACGAGCAGTACTTC
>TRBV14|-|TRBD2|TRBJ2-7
CASSQVFSGRVGEQYF
TGTGCCAGCAGCCAAGTTTTTAGCGGGAGGGTCGGCGAGCAGTACTTC
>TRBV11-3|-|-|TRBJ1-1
CASSPVGGHLNTEAFF
TGTGCCAGCAGCCCCGTAGGGGGTCACTTGAACACTGAAGCTTTCTTT
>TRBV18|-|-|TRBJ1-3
CASSPFMASGNTIYF
TGTGCCAGCTCACCATTTATGGCCTCTGGAAACACCATATATTTT
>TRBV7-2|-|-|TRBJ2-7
CASSPNSYEQYF
TGTGCCAGCAGCCCTAACTCCTACGAGCAGTACTTC
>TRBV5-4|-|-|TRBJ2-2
CASKREFRGTGELFF
TGTGCCAGCAAACGGGAATTTCGGGGGACCGGGGAGCTGTTTTTT
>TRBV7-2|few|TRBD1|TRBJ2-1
CASSLQGQGYNEQFF
TGTGCCAGCAGCTTGCAGGGACAGGGCTACAATGAGCAGTTCTTC
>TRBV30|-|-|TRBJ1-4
CAWSDQGGPEKLFF
TGTGCCTGGAGTGATCAAGGGGGTCCTGAAAAACTGTTTTTT
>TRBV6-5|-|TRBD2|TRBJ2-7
CASSSLAGGPSGEQYF
TGTGCCAGCAGTTCCCTAGCGGGAGGGCCCTCGGGGGAGCAGTACTTC
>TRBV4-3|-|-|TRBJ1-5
CASSPGHSNQPQHF
TGCGCCAGCAGCCCGGGACATAGCAATCAGCCCCAGCATTTT
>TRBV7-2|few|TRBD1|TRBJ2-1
CASSPFPGTGASEQFF
TGTGCCAGCAGCCCCTTTCCCGGGACAGGGGCGAGTGAGCAGTTCTTC
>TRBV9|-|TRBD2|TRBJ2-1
CASSLSGRVSYNEQFF
TGTGCCAGCAGTCTTAGCGGGAGGGTTTCCTACAATGAGCAGTTCTTC
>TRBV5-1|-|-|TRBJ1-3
CASSLVAQTGSSGNTIYF
TGCGCCAGCAGCTTGGTGGCGCAGACTGGGAGCTCTGGAAACACCATATATTTT
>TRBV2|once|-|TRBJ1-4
CASSDSIQIATNEKLFF
TGTGCCAGCAGTGATTCGATCCAGATTGCAACTAATGAAAAACTGTTTTTT
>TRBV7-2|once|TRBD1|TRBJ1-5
CASSPATGSNQPQHF
TGTGCCAGCAGCCCCGCGACAGGGAGCAATCAGCCCCAGCATTTT
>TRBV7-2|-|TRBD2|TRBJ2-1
CASSSGLAVYNEQFF
TGTGCCAGCAGCTCGGGACTAGCGGTCTACAATGAGCAGTTCTTC
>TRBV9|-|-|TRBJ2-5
CASSVMSEGETQYF
TGTGCCAGCAGCGTAATGTCAGAGGGAGAGACCCAGTACTTC
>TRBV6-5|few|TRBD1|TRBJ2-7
CASSYSRQGVHEQYF
TGTGCCAGCAGTTACTCCAGACAGGGAGTCCACGAGCAGTACTTC
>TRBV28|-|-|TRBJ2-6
CASSFRASGANGLTF
TGTGCCAGCAGTTTTAGGGCCTCTGGGGCCAACGGCCTGACTTTC
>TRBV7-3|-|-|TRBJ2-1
CASSLQGSGSYNEQFF
TGTGCCAGCAGCTTACAGGGGTCGGGCTCCTACAATGAGCAGTTCTTC
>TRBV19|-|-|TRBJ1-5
CASSLGQLNSNQPQHF
TGTGCCAGTAGTCTAGGACAGCTTAATAGCAATCAGCCCCAGCATTTT
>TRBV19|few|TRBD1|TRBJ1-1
CASSGRGLGTEAFF
TGTGCCAGTAGTGGCAGGGGGTTGGGCACTGAAGCTTTCTTT
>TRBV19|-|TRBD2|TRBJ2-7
CASAKRTGASGDEQYF
TGTGCCAGCGCCAAGCGGACCGGGGCTAGCGGAGACGAGCAGTACTTC
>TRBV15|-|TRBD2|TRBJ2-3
CATRPFREAAGDPHTDTQYF
TGTGCCACCCGACCCTTCAGGGAAGCCGCGGGGGACCCTCACACAGATACGCAGTATTTT
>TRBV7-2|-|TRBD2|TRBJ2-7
CASSPSREGPEQYF
TGTGCCAGCAGCCCCAGTAGGGAGGGGCCCGAGCAGTACTTC
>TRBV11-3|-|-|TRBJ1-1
CASSFGNSEAFF
TGTGCCAGCAGCTTCGGGAACAGTGAAGCTTTCTTT
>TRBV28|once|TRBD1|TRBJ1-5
CASSLDRGNNQPQHF
TGTGCCAGCAGTCTCGACAGGGGGAACAATCAGCCCCAGCATTTT
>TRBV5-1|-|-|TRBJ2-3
CASSLHTDTQYF
TGCGCCAGCAGCTTGCACACAGATACGCAGTATTTT
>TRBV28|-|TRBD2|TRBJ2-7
CASRSPGGGYEQYF
TGTGCCAGCAGGTCCCCGGGAGGAGGGTACGAGCAGTACTTC
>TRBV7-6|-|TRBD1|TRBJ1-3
CASSLGTGGAFEYGNTIYF
TGTGCCAGCAGCTTGGGGACAGGGGGCGCATTCGAGTACGGAAACACCATATATTTT
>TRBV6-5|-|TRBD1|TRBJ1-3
CASRPGQAGNTIYF
TGTGCCAGCAGACCCGGACAGGCTGGAAACACCATATATTTT